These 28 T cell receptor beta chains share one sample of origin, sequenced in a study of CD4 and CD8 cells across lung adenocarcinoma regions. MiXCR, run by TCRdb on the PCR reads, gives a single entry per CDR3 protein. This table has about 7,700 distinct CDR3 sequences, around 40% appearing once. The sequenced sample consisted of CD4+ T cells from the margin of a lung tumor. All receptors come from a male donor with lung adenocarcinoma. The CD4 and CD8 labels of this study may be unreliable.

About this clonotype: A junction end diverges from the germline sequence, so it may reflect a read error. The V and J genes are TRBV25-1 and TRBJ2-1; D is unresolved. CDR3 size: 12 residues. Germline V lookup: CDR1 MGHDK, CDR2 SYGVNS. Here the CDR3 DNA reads TGTGCCTCTAGGAGCTCCTCCGATGAGCAGTTTTTC. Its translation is CASRSSSDEQFF.

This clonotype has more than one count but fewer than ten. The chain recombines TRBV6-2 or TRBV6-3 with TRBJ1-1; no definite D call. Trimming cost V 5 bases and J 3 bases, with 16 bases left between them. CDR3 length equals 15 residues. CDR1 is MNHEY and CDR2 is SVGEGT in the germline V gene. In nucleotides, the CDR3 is TGTGCCAGCAGTCCTTCTGAGACTTCTCACACTGAAGCTTTCTTT. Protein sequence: CASSPSETSHTEAFF.

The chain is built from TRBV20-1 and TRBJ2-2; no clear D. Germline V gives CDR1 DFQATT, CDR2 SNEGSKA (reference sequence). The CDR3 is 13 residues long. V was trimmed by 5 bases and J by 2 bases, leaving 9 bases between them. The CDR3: CSAPDGNTGELFF. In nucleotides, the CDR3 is TGCAGTGCTCCCGACGGAAACACCGGGGAGCTGTTTTTT.

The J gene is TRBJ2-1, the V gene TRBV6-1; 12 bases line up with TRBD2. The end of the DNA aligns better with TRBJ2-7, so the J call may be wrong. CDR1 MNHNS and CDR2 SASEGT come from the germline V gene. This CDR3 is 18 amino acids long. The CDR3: CASSEALAGGPSTETQYF. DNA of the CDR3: TGTGCCAGCAGTGAAGCGCTAGCGGGAGGGCCGAGCACAGAGACGCAGTACTTC.

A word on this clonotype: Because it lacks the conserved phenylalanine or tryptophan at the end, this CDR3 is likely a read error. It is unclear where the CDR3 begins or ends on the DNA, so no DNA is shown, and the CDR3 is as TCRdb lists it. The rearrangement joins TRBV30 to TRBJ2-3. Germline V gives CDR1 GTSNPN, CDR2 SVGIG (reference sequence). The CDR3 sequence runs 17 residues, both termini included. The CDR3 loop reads CAWPNFHKLCLDKVSPC.

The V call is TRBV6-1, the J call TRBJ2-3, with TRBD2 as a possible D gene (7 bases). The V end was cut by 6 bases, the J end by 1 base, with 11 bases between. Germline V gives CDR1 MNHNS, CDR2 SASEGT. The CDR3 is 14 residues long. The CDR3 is CASRLGGRTDTQYF. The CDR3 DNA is TGTGCCAGCAGGCTCGGGGGGCGCACAGATACGCAGTATTTT.

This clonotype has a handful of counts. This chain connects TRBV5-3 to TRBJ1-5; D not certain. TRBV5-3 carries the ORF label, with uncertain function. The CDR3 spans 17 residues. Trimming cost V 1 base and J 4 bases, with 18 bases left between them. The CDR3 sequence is CARSLCIVPGPNQPQHF. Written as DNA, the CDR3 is TGTGCCAGAAGCTTGTGTATCGTCCCGGGCCCTAATCAGCCCCAGCATTTT.

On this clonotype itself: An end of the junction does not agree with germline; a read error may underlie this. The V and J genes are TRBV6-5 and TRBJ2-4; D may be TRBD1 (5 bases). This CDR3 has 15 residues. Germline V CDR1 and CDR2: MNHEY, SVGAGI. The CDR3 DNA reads TGTGCCAGCGGTTTGGGGCACAGAGCCAAAAATATTCAGTACTTT. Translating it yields CASGLGHRAKNIQYF.

This CDR3 is CASYPTVNEQFF. The CDR3 DNA sequence: TGCGCCAGCTACCCTACAGTCAATGAGCAGTTCTTC. The chain is built from TRBV10-1 and TRBJ2-1; D remains ambiguous. The germline gives CDR1 WNHNN, CDR2 SYGVQD (reference sequence). The CDR3 consists of 12 residues. V shed 8 bases and J shed 6 bases, with 11 bases lying between them.

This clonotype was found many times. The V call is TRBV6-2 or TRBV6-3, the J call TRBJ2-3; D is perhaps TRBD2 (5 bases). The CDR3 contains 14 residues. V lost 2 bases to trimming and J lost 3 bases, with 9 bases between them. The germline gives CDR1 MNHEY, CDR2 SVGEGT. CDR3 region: CASSYPGETDTQYF. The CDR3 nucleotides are TGTGCCAGCAGTTACCCCGGGGAAACAGATACGCAGTATTTT.

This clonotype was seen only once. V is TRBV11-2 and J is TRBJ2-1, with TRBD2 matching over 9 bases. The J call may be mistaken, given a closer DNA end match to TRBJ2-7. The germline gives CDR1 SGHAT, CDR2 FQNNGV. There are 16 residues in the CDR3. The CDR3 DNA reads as TGTGCCAGCAGCGCAGTTAGCGGGAGCAGGACAGAGACGCAGTACTTC. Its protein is CASSAVSGSRTETQYF.

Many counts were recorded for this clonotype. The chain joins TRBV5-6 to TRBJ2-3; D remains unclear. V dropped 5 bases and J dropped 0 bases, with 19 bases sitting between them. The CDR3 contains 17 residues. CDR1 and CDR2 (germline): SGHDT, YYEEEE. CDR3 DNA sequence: TGTGCCAGCAGTCAAGAAATACTCATCTCTAGCACAGATACGCAGTATTTT. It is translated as CASSQEILISSTDTQYF.

The DNA for the CDR3 is TGTGCCAGCAGCTTAAGACTCTCAGCGGGGGTTAGCACAGATACGCAGTATTTT. Translation: CASSLRLSAGVSTDTQYF. The rearrangement joins TRBV7-2 to TRBJ2-3, with 8 bases matching TRBD2. With V trimmed by 2 bases and J by 0 bases, 10 bases remained unmatched. This CDR3 contains 18 residues. Germline CDR1 and CDR2: SGHTA and FQGNSA.

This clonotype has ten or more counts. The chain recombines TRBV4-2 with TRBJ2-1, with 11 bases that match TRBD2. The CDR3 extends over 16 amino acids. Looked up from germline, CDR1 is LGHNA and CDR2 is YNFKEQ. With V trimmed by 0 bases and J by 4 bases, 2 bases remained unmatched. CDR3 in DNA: TGTGCCAGCAGCCAAGATGGGACTAGCGGTTACAATGAGCAGTTCTTC. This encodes CASSQDGTSGYNEQFF.

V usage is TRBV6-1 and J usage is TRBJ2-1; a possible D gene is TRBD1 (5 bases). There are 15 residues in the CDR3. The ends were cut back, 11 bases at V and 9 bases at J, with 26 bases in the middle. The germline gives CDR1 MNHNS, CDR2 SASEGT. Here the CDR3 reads CAGPPVRAASGEQFF. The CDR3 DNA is TGTGCCGGCCCCCCGGTCAGGGCCGCCTCCGGTGAGCAGTTCTTC.

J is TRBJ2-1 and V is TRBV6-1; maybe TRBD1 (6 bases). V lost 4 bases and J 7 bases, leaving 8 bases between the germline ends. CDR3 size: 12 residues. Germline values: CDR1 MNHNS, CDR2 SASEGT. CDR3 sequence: CASSVTGNEQFF. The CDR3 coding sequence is TGTGCCAGCAGTGTCACAGGGAATGAGCAGTTCTTC.

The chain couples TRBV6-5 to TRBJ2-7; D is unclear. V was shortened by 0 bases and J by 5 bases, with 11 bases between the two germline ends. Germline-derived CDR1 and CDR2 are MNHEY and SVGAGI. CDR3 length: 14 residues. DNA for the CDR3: TGTGCCAGCAGTTACTCGTTCGGTTCACACGAGCAGTACTTC. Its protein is CASSYSFGSHEQYF.

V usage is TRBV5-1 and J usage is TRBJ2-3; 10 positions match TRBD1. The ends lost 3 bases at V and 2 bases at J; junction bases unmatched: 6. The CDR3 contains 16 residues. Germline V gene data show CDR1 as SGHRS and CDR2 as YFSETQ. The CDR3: CASSSGGTGDTDTQYF. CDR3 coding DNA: TGCGCCAGCAGCTCCGGGGGGACAGGGGACACAGATACGCAGTATTTT.

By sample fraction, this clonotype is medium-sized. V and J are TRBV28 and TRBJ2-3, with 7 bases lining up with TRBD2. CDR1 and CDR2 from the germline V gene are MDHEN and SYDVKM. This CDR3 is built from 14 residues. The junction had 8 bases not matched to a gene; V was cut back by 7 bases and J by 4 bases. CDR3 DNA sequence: TGTGCCAGCAAAGACCGGGACTATCCAGATACGCAGTATTTT. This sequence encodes CASKDRDYPDTQYF.

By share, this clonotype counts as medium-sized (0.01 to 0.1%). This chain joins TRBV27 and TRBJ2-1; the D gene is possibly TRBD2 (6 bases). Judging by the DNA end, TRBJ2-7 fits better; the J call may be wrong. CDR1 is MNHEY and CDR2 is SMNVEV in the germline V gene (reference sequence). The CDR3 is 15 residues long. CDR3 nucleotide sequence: TGTGCCAGCGCACTTCGGTGGGCAGGCGGGAATGAGCAGTACTTC. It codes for CASALRWAGGNEQYF.

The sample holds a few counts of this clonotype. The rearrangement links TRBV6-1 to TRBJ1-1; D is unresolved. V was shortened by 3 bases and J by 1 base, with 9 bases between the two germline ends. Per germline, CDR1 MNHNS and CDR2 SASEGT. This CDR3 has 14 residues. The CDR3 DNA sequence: TGTGCCAGCAGTGAGGGTTCCGAGAACACTGAAGCTTTCTTT. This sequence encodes CASSEGSENTEAFF.

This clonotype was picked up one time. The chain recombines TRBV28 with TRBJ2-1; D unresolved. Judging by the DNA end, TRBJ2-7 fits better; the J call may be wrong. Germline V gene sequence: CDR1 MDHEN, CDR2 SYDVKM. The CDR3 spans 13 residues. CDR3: CASSPSSSYEQYF. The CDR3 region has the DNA TGTGCCAGCAGTCCCTCAAGTTCCTACGAGCAGTACTTC.

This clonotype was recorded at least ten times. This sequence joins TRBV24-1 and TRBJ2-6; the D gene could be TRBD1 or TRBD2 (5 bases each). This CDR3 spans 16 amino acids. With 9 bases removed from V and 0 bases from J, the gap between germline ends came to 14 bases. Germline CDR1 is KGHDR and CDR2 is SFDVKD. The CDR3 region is CATGETAHSGANVLTF. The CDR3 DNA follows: TGTGCCACCGGGGAGACAGCGCACTCTGGGGCCAACGTCCTGACTTTC.

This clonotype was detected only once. The CDR3 DNA reads as TGTGCCAGCAGGGACACCCTAGCCAAAAAGACTCAGTACTTC. Translation: CASRDTLAKKTQYF. The V and J genes are TRBV6-1 and TRBJ2-4; the D call may be TRBD1 or TRBD2 (5 bases each). The CDR3 totals 14 residues. V was cut by 6 bases and J by 12 bases, with 21 bases left in between. Germline assignment: CDR1 MNHNS and CDR2 SASEGT.

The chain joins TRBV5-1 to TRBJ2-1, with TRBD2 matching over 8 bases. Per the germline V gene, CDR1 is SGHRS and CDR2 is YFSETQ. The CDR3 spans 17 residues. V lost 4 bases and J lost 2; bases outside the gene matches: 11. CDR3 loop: CASSRGRGGWTYNEQFF. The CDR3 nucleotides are TGCGCCAGCAGCCGCGGGCGCGGGGGGTGGACCTACAATGAGCAGTTCTTC.

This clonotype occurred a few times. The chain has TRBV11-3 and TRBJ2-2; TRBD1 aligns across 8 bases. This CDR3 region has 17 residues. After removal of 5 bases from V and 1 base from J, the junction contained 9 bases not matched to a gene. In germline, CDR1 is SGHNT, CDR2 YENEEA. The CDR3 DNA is TGTGCCAGCAGCCCCTCCTCCGGGACAGGGAACACCGGGGAGCTGTTTTTT. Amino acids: CASSPSSGTGNTGELFF.

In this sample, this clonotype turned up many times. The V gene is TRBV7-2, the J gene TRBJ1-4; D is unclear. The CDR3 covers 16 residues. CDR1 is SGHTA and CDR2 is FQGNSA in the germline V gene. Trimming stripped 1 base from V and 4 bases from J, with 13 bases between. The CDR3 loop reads CASSLEHRRINEKLFF. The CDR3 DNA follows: TGTGCCAGCAGCTTAGAGCATCGGCGGATTAATGAAAAACTGTTTTTT.

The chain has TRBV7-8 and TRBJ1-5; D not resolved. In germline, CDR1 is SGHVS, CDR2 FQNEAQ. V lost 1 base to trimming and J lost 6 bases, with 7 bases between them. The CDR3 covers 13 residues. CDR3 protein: CASSLGNRQPQHF. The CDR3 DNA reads TGTGCCAGCAGCTTAGGGAACCGTCAGCCCCAGCATTTT.